This T cell receptor (beta chain) was identified during a study of T and B cells in COVID-19 patients. Study in general: The recovered patients had mostly mild to moderate COVID-19 with outpatient management. The recovered cohort's median age was approximately 34 years, versus approximately 63 years in active infection.

Concerning this clonotype: Its target is unknown.

TRB rearrangements were amplified by multiplex PCR with BIOMED2 TRB-A/B primers. Via MiXCR, TCRdb re-called the multiplex PCR reads, giving one row per CDR3 protein. The data show tens of thousands of distinct CDR3 sequences, 32% seen once. Findings and limits, study-wide: Patients with COVID-19 reportedly showed strongly skewed T cell receptor beta variable and joining gene usage.

Each TRB amplification used 250-500 ng of genomic DNA from blood. The sequenced material came from blood. The source is a human donor who had recovered from COVID-19.

Here the CDR3 DNA reads TGTGCCAGCAGTTTATTTTTCCGGGCAGGGGGTCAAGAGACCCAGTACTTC. This sequence encodes CASSLFFRAGGQETQYF. The chain is built from TRBV12-3 or TRBV12-4 and TRBJ2-5; 7 nucleotides match TRBD1. The CDR3 consists of 17 residues. V lost 2 bases, J lost 2 bases, and 11 bases stayed unmatched.